This T cell receptor (beta chain) was documented in a study of early T cells in non-severe SARS-CoV-2 infection. This clonotype was recorded many times. J was trimmed by 7 bases and V by 2 bases; bases with no gene match: 7. Germline lookup yields CDR1 SGDLS and CDR2 YYNGEE. The CDR3 is made up of 15 amino acids. TCRdb reprocessed the 5' RACE reads via MiXCR and lists one record per CDR3 protein. In the table there are tens of thousands of distinct CDR3 sequences, roughly 4.4% of which are singletons. The sample consisted of whole blood. This receptor was identified in an adult who was a healthcare worker with PCR-confirmed SARS-CoV-2 infection or an uninfected control (not recorded which). V and J are TRBV9 and TRBJ2-2, with 8 bases identical to TRBD2. In DNA, the CDR3 is TGTGCCAGCAGCGTTTTTAGCGGGAAAAACGGGGAGCTGTTTTTT. It is translated as CASSVFSGKNGELFF.